These 18 T cell receptor beta chains came from one sample sequenced in a study of blood T cell repertoires in COVID-19. Libraries were prepared by immunoSEQ multiplex PCR; TCRdb keeps only in-frame clonotypes and omits some of them. The sample has over 150,000 clones, roughly 84% seen once. Sequencing was done on a sample of peripheral blood. All receptors derive from a man between 45 and 60 years old with active or convalescent COVID-19.

The chain couples TRBV18 to TRBJ1-2; 9 bases are shared with TRBD1. V lost 3 bases to trimming and J lost 2 bases; unmatched junction nucleotides: 4. The CDR3 is 15 residues long. Germline V gene sequence: CDR1 KGHSH, CDR2 LQKENI. CDR3 bases: TGTGCCAGCTCACCGCCCGACAGGGGGAACTATGGCTACACCTTC. The encoded protein is CASSPPDRGNYGYTF.

This clone was counted only a few times. V gene TRBV4-3 combines with J gene TRBJ2-2, with no clear D. Per germline, CDR1 LGHNA and CDR2 YSLEER. The V gene lost 2 bases and the J gene lost 6 bases, with 10 bases spanning the gap. The CDR3 has 14 amino acids. The DNA for the CDR3 is TGCGCCAGCAGCCAAAGTAGTTCCTCCGGGGAGCTGTTTTTT. Translated, it gives CASSQSSSSGELFF.

The V gene is TRBV9, the J gene TRBJ2-7; no clear D gene. The CDR3 runs 22 residues. The germline CDR1 and CDR2 sequences are SGDLS and YYNGEE. V lost 1 base and J 5 bases, leaving 37 bases between the germline ends. Here the CDR3 DNA reads TGTGCCAGCAGCGTACCCGCGCGGTCGGAAACTCCAAAGCTACCAAATCTCCACGAGCAGTACTTC. Its translation is CASSVPARSETPKLPNLHEQYF.

This chain uses TRBV4-1 with TRBJ1-6; the D is unclear. V was cut by 3 bases and J by 1 base, with 7 bases left in between. Germline values: CDR1 MGHRA, CDR2 YSYEKL. The CDR3 is made up of 15 amino acids. CDR3 nucleotides: TGCGCCAGCAGCCAGTTACAGTCCTATAATTCACCCCTCCACTTT. Encoded protein: CASSQLQSYNSPLHF.

The rearrangement joins TRBV5-6 to TRBJ2-7; maybe TRBD2 (5 bases). Trimming removed 4 bases from V and 7 bases from J, with 18 bases in between. The CDR3 consists of 14 residues. Germline V CDR1 and CDR2: SGHDT, YYEEEE. The CDR3 is CASSLYGSAAEQYF. Written as DNA, the CDR3 is TGTGCCAGCAGCCTGTACGGTAGCGCGGCAGAGCAGTACTTC. Looking up the rest from reference TRBV5-6 and TRBJ2-7 gives the full variable domain: DAGVTQSPTHLIKTRGQQVTLRCSPKSGHDTVSWYQQALGQGPQFIFQYYEEEERQRGNFPDRFSGHQFPNYSSELNVNALLLGDSALYLCASSLYGSAAEQYFGPGTRLTVT.

The count of this clone is one. The J gene is TRBJ1-6, the V gene TRBV21-1. TRBV21-1 counts as a pseudogene. This CDR3 has 13 amino acids. CDR3: CASSMPRGPPLHF. As DNA, the CDR3 is TGTGCCAGCAGCATGCCTCGGGGTCCACCCCTCCACTTT.

V usage is TRBV5-1 and J usage is TRBJ2-7, with TRBD1 matching over 8 bases. The CDR3 totals 14 residues. Per germline, CDR1 SGHRS and CDR2 YFSETQ. The J segment lost 6 bases and the V segment lost 0 bases, leaving 5 bases of the junction unmatched. Here the CDR3 reads CASSLGQGLGEQYF. In DNA form, the CDR3 reads TGCGCCAGCAGCTTGGGACAGGGGTTGGGCGAGCAGTACTTC.

V gene TRBV7-9 combines with J gene TRBJ1-1; possible D gene TRBD1, 6 bases. This CDR3 spans 13 amino acids. V lost 5 bases and J lost 7, with 14 bases in between. CDR1 is SEHNR, CDR2 FQNEAQ, per germline (reference sequence). For the CDR3, the DNA is TGTGCCAGCAGCCAGCCCGGACAGAATGAAGCTTTCTTT. Residues: CASSQPGQNEAFF.

The genes are TRBV7-2 and TRBJ1-5; no clear D. The CDR3 is 14 residues long. Germline CDR1 reads SGHTA; CDR2 reads FQGNSA. V lost 2 bases to trimming and J lost 1 base, with 6 bases between them. Here the CDR3 DNA reads TGTGCCAGCAGCTTAACGAGGAGCAATCAGCCCCAGCATTTT. As protein: CASSLTRSNQPQHF.

The rearrangement joins TRBV2 to TRBJ1-3, with 7 bases matching TRBD1. Germline values: CDR1 SNHLY, CDR2 FYNNEI. J gave up 3 bases and V 5 bases, and 4 bases lay outside the gene matches. The CDR3 runs to 14 residues. CDR3 coding DNA: TGTGCCAGCAGTTCGGACAGGATTGGAAACACCATATATTTT. It is translated as CASSSDRIGNTIYF.

The V and J genes are TRBV6-5 and TRBJ1-2, with unresolved D. The length of the CDR3 is 15 residues. Germline V gene lookup returns CDR1 MNHEY and CDR2 SVGAGI. V lost 6 bases, J lost 3 bases, and 17 bases lay in between. CDR3 amino acids: CASSPSPDTYYGYTF. As DNA, the CDR3 is TGTGCCAGCAGCCCCTCGCCCGACACGTACTATGGCTACACCTTC.

This chain links TRBV2 with TRBJ1-2, with 9 bases lining up with TRBD1. With 4 bases clipped from V and 7 bases from J, the junction kept 13 bases outside the gene matches. The CDR3 contains 16 residues. Germline V gene sequence: CDR1 SNHLY, CDR2 FYNNEI. The CDR3 spells CASSGPRGQGTGGYTF. The CDR3 bases are TGTGCCAGCAGTGGCCCCAGGGGACAGGGAACGGGTGGCTACACCTTC.

The J gene is TRBJ1-2, the V gene TRBV27; 12 nucleotides match TRBD1. V dropped 2 bases and J dropped 2; count of bases not matched to a gene: 9. The CDR3 runs to 18 residues. CDR1 and CDR2 from the germline V gene are MNHEY and SMNVEV (reference sequence). The CDR3 spells CASSLGTGGAVGNYGYTF. Here the CDR3 DNA reads TGTGCCAGCAGTTTAGGGACAGGGGGCGCGGTAGGAAACTATGGCTACACCTTC.

V gene TRBV28 combines with J gene TRBJ1-5, with TRBD1 as a possible D gene (6 bases). The germline V gene encodes CDR1 MDHEN and CDR2 SYDVKM. This CDR3 contains 19 residues. The ends were cut back, 6 bases at V and 7 bases at J, with 31 bases in the middle. CDR3 nucleotide sequence: TGTGCCAGCAGCCCCCACCTGAGAGACAGGAGTTTACTTGGCCAGCCCCAGCATTTT. This codes for CASSPHLRDRSLLGQPQHF.

In this sample, this clone turned up a few times. V usage is TRBV29-1 and J usage is TRBJ1-1, with D perhaps matching TRBD1 (5 bases). Germline V CDR1 and CDR2: SQVTM, ANQGSEA. The CDR3 has 13 amino acids. V lost 6 bases to trimming and J lost 3 bases, with 14 bases between them. The CDR3 DNA reads as TGCAGCGTGCAGGGTATGGTGCACACTGAAGCTTTCTTT. Amino acids: CSVQGMVHTEAFF.

This chain connects TRBV25-1 to TRBJ2-5; maybe TRBD1 (6 bases). The V and J ends lost 10 bases and 4 bases respectively, with 10 bases between them. The V gene's germline CDR1 is MGHDK and CDR2 SYGVNS. This CDR3 spans 11 amino acids. CDR3 in DNA: TGTGCCACCCGAGGGGGAGAGACCCAGTACTTC. It is translated as CATRGGETQYF.

The chain couples TRBV27 to TRBJ1-5; tentative D call: TRBD1 (6 bases). The germline V gene encodes CDR1 MNHEY and CDR2 SMNVEV (reference sequence). CDR3 length equals 12 residues. V lost 6 bases and J 4 bases, leaving 7 bases between the germline ends. In DNA, the CDR3 is TGTGCCAGCAGAAGGGGGAATCAGCCCCAGCATTTT. Protein sequence: CASRRGNQPQHF.

The chain joins TRBV3-1 (or the pseudogene TRBV3-2) to TRBJ1-1; no clear D. Germline CDR1 reads LGHDT; CDR2 reads YNNKEL (reference sequence). The length of the CDR3 is 12 residues. V dropped 4 bases and J dropped 7 bases, with 10 bases sitting between them. CDR3 amino acids: CASSPLSGEAFF. The CDR3 nucleotides are TGTGCCAGCAGCCCCCTCAGCGGTGAAGCTTTCTTT.